The 2 T cell receptor beta chains in this list originate from one sample, sequenced in a study of blood T cell repertoires in COVID-19. Only in-frame clones appear in the TCRdb table, and some are missing; sequencing was by immunoSEQ multiplex PCR. The data contain fewer than 250,000 clones, approximately 87% of them singletons. Sequenced material: peripheral blood. These receptors all stem from an older woman with acute or convalescent COVID-19.

V usage is TRBV5-1 and J usage is TRBJ1-3; possible D gene TRBD1, 6 bases. There are 16 residues in the CDR3. In germline, CDR1 is SGHRS, CDR2 YFSETQ. Trimming took off 0 bases at V and 0 bases at J, with 10 bases between the two ends. The CDR3 spells CASSLAGTTSGNTIYF. Written as DNA, the CDR3 is TGCGCCAGCAGCTTGGCGGGGACAACCTCTGGAAACACCATATATTTT.

The chain recombines TRBV16 with TRBJ2-7; 7 nucleotides line up with TRBD2. Losses at the gene ends were 1 base for V and 0 bases for J; bases not matched to a gene: 3. The CDR3 length is 15 residues. The germline V gene has CDR1 KGHSY and CDR2 FQNENV. The CDR3 is CASSQLGGYSYEQYF. Here the CDR3 DNA reads TGTGCCAGCAGCCAATTGGGGGGGTACTCCTACGAGCAGTACTTC.